The 27 T cell receptor beta chains presented below share a single source sample, sequenced in a study of CD4 T cells in relation to SARS-CoV-2 and coronaviruses. The unexposed donors gave CD4+ T cells in 2011-2018, prior to COVID-19. After nine to ten days of culture, CD4+ T cells were isolated. Measured with immunoSEQ multiplex PCR; TCRdb has only the in-frame clones, and not every one. Here the sample spans fewer than 20,000 clones, about 76% being singletons. Antigen specificity for these receptors is unknown. Source material: CD4+ T cells from PBMCs, cultured in vitro. These receptors were collected from a human donor in good health.

This clone turned up a few times. One end of the junction is discordant with germline, which a read error may explain. The chain carries TRBV10-1 and TRBJ2-7; 12 bases line up with TRBD2. This CDR3 is built from 12 residues. The germline CDR1 and CDR2 sequences are WNHNN and SYGVQD (reference sequence). CDR3 DNA: TGCGCCAGCAGCCAAGCTAGCGGGAGGGCCAACTTC. Residues: CASSQASGRANF.

This clone was detected a few times. DNA for the CDR3: TGTGCCACCCGAGGAGGGAGGGACACCGGGGAGCTGTTTTTT. Residues: CATRGGRDTGELFF. The chain employs TRBV24-1 and TRBJ2-2, with 7 bases fitting TRBD2. CDR3 size: 14 residues. CDR1 is KGHDR and CDR2 is SFDVKD in the germline V gene. The junction had 6 bases not matched to a gene; V was cut back by 9 bases and J by 3 bases.

This rearrangement joins TRBV5-6 to TRBJ2-7; D is perhaps TRBD2 (5 bases). Deletions cut 0 bases from V and 9 bases from J, with 10 bases between. CDR3 length: 12 amino acids. CDR1 and CDR2 (germline): SGHDT, YYEEEE. CDR3 sequence (DNA): TGTGCCAGCAGCTTGGAAGCGGATGGGCAGTACTTC. Translation gives CASSLEADGQYF.

The chain has TRBV30 and TRBJ2-5; D tentatively reads TRBD1 or TRBD2 (5 bases each). This CDR3 region has 14 residues. Germline V gene sequence: CDR1 GTSNPN, CDR2 SVGIG (reference sequence). Trimming cost V 3 bases and J 0 bases, with 11 bases left between them. CDR3 coding DNA: TGTGCCTGGAGGCCCCGAGGGGACCAAGAGACCCAGTACTTC. Translating gives CAWRPRGDQETQYF.

This clone was seen just once. V gene TRBV4-2 combines with J gene TRBJ1-2, with D perhaps TRBD1 (6 bases). V gave up 4 bases and J gave up 0 bases, with 12 bases separating them. Germline loops: CDR1 LGHNA, CDR2 YNFKEQ. This CDR3 spans 15 amino acids. The CDR3 coding sequence is TGTGCCAGCAGCCCCGGGACATCTACTAACTATGGCTACACCTTC. Translating it yields CASSPGTSTNYGYTF.

The CDR3 loop reads CASYRTPDRGRETQYF. In DNA, the CDR3 is TGTGCCAGCTATAGGACCCCGGACAGGGGGCGAGAGACCCAGTACTTC. The V call is TRBV5-6, the J call TRBJ2-5, with 11 bases identical to TRBD1. Germline CDR1 is SGHDT and CDR2 is YYEEEE. The length of the CDR3 is 16 residues. V shed 7 bases, J shed 4 bases, and the junction held 12 bases outside the gene matches.

J is TRBJ2-7 and V is TRBV4-1, with D perhaps matching TRBD1 (6 bases). The CDR3 runs 14 residues. Germline CDR1 MGHRA, CDR2 YSYEKL. V dropped 2 bases and J dropped 4 bases, with 12 bases sitting between them. CDR3 loop: CASSQLTQGYEQYF. The CDR3 DNA reads as TGCGCCAGCAGCCAATTGACCCAGGGGTACGAGCAGTACTTC.

The J gene is TRBJ1-2, the V gene TRBV6-1; weak D call: TRBD1 (5 bases). Germline values: CDR1 MNHNS, CDR2 SASEGT. This CDR3 has 15 amino acids. V was cut by 2 bases and J by 8 bases, with 18 bases left in between. CDR3 protein: CASSENRGTSRGYTF. CDR3 nucleotide sequence: TGTGCCAGCAGTGAAAATCGTGGGACTTCAAGGGGCTACACCTTC.

V and J are TRBV13 and TRBJ1-6, with 7 bases matching TRBD1. J lost 7 bases, V lost 5 bases, and 8 bases had no gene match. This CDR3 is built from 15 residues. Germline V lookup: CDR1 PRHDT, CDR2 FYEKMQ (reference sequence). CDR3 DNA: TGTGCCAGCAGCCCGCAGGGGGGCTACAATTCACCCCTCCACTTT. Translating it yields CASSPQGGYNSPLHF.

This chain connects TRBV21-1 to TRBJ2-7; the table's D gene call, TRBD2, was not cross checked with the DNA. TRBV21-1 is a pseudogene locus. The CDR3 extends over 22 amino acids. The CDR3 DNA is TGTGCCAGCAGCAAAGAGCTCCCCCCAACACCGGGACTAGCGGGAGGTAGATACGAGCAGTACTTC. Its translation: CASSKELPPTPGLAGGRYEQYF.

This chain joins TRBV19 and TRBJ2-7, with TRBD1 matching 7 bases. In germline, CDR1 is LNHDA, CDR2 SQIVND (reference sequence). V trimming: 5 bases; J trimming: 3 bases; junction bases outside the gene matches: 7. This CDR3 comprises 14 residues. CDR3 bases: TGTGCCAGTAGTGCCCGGACAGGCCGCTACGAGCAGTACTTC. This encodes CASSARTGRYEQYF.

The chain links TRBV6-5 to TRBJ1-5; no definite D call. Trimming took off 7 bases at V and 7 bases at J, with 14 bases between the two ends. This CDR3 region has 13 residues. Germline assignment: CDR1 MNHEY and CDR2 SVGAGI. The CDR3 protein is CASTRGLNQPQHF. In nucleotides, the CDR3 is TGTGCCAGCACCCGCGGGTTAAACCAGCCCCAGCATTTT.

This chain links TRBV4-1 with TRBJ2-1, with D maybe TRBD1 (5 bases). Germline loops: CDR1 MGHRA, CDR2 YSYEKL. The CDR3 runs 14 residues. V lost 1 base to trimming and J lost 4 bases, with 8 bases between them. The CDR3 sequence: CASSQGTLYNEQFF. Written as DNA, the CDR3 is TGCGCCAGCAGCCAAGGGACATTGTACAATGAGCAGTTCTTC.

This rearrangement joins TRBV12-3 or TRBV12-4 to TRBJ1-5; D is ambiguous. This CDR3 comprises 10 residues. The ends were cut back, 8 bases at V and 10 bases at J, with 9 bases in the middle. The CDR3 protein is CASGTHPQHF. The CDR3, as DNA: TGTGCCAGCGGTACGCATCCCCAGCATTTT.

V gene TRBV7-9 combines with J gene TRBJ1-1; D may be TRBD1 (6 bases). V lost 5 bases and J 7 bases, leaving 14 bases between the germline ends. Germline CDR1 reads SEHNR; CDR2 reads FQNEAQ (reference sequence). This CDR3 contains 13 residues. CDR3 nucleotides: TGTGCCAGCAGCACCAGGGGAGAAAGTGAAGCTTTCTTT. It codes for CASSTRGESEAFF.

This clone was counted once. The CDR3 coding sequence is TGTGCCAGCAGCGGTAACACAGGGTCTGGGGCCAACGTCCTGACTTTC. The encoded protein is CASSGNTGSGANVLTF. The chain links TRBV4-2 to TRBJ2-6; the D gene is possibly TRBD1 (6 bases). Germline CDR1 reads LGHNA; CDR2 reads YNFKEQ. V lost 5 bases and J 1 base, leaving 12 bases between the germline ends. This CDR3 contains 16 residues.

J is TRBJ2-1 and V is TRBV9, with D hard to call. CDR1 and CDR2 from the germline V gene are SGDLS and YYNGEE. V was pared by 0 bases and J by 9 bases, with 7 bases between. The CDR3 has 12 residues. The CDR3 spells CASSVALGEQFF. CDR3 nucleotides: TGTGCCAGCAGCGTAGCTTTGGGTGAGCAGTTCTTC.

The chain uses TRBV29-1 and TRBJ2-2; D may be TRBD1 (5 bases). The germline CDR1 and CDR2 sequences are SQVTM and ANQGSEA. CDR3 size: 14 residues. Trimming removed 6 bases from V and 1 base from J, with 12 bases in between. The CDR3 reads CSVRKGQNTGELFF. CDR3 sequence (DNA): TGCAGCGTCCGTAAGGGGCAGAACACCGGGGAGCTGTTTTTT.

The genes are TRBV24-1 and TRBJ2-5, with D perhaps matching TRBD2 (5 bases). V lost 3 bases, J lost 3 bases, and 7 bases lay in between. This CDR3 comprises 13 residues. Germline loops: CDR1 KGHDR, CDR2 SFDVKD. CDR3 bases: TGTGCCACCAGTGATAGCGGTAAAGAGACCCAGTACTTC. It yields the protein CATSDSGKETQYF.

The chain joins TRBV18 to TRBJ2-7, with 8 bases fitting TRBD2. CDR3 length: 15 amino acids. Germline CDR1 and CDR2: KGHSH and LQKENI. The V gene end was trimmed by 3 bases and the J gene end by 0 bases; junction bases not matched to a gene: 4. The CDR3 is CASSPSSGSSYEQYF. CDR3 DNA sequence: TGTGCCAGCTCACCCAGCAGCGGGAGCTCCTACGAGCAGTACTTC.

This clone was seen more than once but under ten times. The gene calls are TRBV19 and TRBJ2-2; tentatively, D is TRBD2 (5 bases). CDR3 length: 13 amino acids. Trimming pared 3 bases from V and 3 bases from J, leaving 5 bases between. Germline loops: CDR1 LNHDA, CDR2 SQIVND (reference sequence). The CDR3 region is CASSMEDTGELFF. The CDR3 region has the DNA TGTGCCAGTAGTATGGAGGACACCGGGGAGCTGTTTTTT.

This clone was picked up a small number of times. CDR3 sequence: CASEAGVGTEAFF. Here the CDR3 DNA reads TGTGCCAGCGAGGCAGGGGTGGGGACTGAAGCTTTCTTT. This chain connects TRBV12-3 or TRBV12-4 to TRBJ1-1; a weak D match, TRBD1 (6 bases). Trimming removed 8 bases from V and 5 bases from J, with 15 bases in between. This CDR3 is built from 13 residues.

This chain connects TRBV6-6 to TRBJ1-1; 9 nucleotides align to TRBD1. The CDR3 consists of 13 residues. The trim removed 7 bases at V and 3 bases at J, leaving 3 bases unmatched. Germline CDR1 reads MNHNY; CDR2 reads SVGAGI (reference sequence). Here the CDR3 reads CASKQGAYTEAFF. DNA for the CDR3: TGTGCCAGCAAACAGGGGGCCTACACTGAAGCTTTCTTT.

The V gene is TRBV12-3 or TRBV12-4, the J gene TRBJ1-1, with D hard to call. This CDR3 contains 13 residues. Trimming took off 3 bases at V and 1 base at J, with 6 bases between the two ends. The DNA of the CDR3 is TGTGCCAGCAGTTTGACTGAGAACACTGAAGCTTTCTTT. Protein product: CASSLTENTEAFF.

The V gene is TRBV30, the J gene TRBJ1-2; no definite D call. Germline loops: CDR1 GTSNPN, CDR2 SVGIG (reference sequence). The CDR3 sequence is 12 residues long. Deletions cut 2 bases from V and 8 bases from J, with 12 bases between. The CDR3 loop is CAWSYIDRGYTF. In DNA form, the CDR3 reads TGTGCCTGGAGTTACATCGACCGAGGCTACACCTTC.

This chain joins TRBV15 and TRBJ2-7; 13 positions match TRBD2. This CDR3 spans 16 amino acids. From germline, CDR1 is LNHNV and CDR2 YYDKDF (reference sequence). The J segment lost 2 bases and the V segment lost 3 bases, leaving 4 bases of the junction unmatched. This CDR3 reads CATSREGLAGTYEQYF. The CDR3 DNA reads as TGTGCCACCAGCAGGGAGGGACTAGCGGGAACCTACGAGCAGTACTTC.

In its sample, this clone was seen a few times. This sequence joins TRBV7-2 and TRBJ1-6; TRBD1 is a possible D gene (5 bases). The length of the CDR3 is 19 residues. Germline V gene lookup returns CDR1 SGHTA and CDR2 FQGNSA. V was pared by 1 base and J by 4 bases, with 20 bases between. The DNA for the CDR3 is TGTGCCAGCAGCTTAGACTACGGAGTAGGGGTCGTTTATAATTCACCCCTCCACTTT. This codes for CASSLDYGVGVVYNSPLHF.